What follows is one T cell receptor (beta chain) and its context. Its antigen is currently unknown. The data are from a study of T cells in localized non-small cell lung cancer. Study-level results: Uninvolved nearby lung showed the greatest T cell clonality, exceeding that found in tumor. Adjacent lung tissue had a median roughly 55 of the top 100 clones found in the tumor. Analysis by sequencing included only one tumor region, so heterogeneity remains possible. Density of T cells in blood, when higher, went with longer overall survival.

CDR3 length: 15 residues. Trimming shortened V by 2 bases and J by 1 base, and 13 bases separated the two germline ends. Germline CDR1 is SGHNT and CDR2 is YYREEE (reference sequence). The protocol was immunoSEQ multiplex PCR, while the TCRdb copy is restricted to in-frame clones and leaves out a portion. Of tens of thousands of clones listed, approximately 90% were seen once; the top ten hold 10% to 15%. V is TRBV5-4 and J is TRBJ2-7; tentative D call: TRBD2 (6 bases). The source material was peripheral blood mononuclear cells, sampled before any cancer treatment. The source of this sequence is a female donor at least 60 years old with stage II lung adenocarcinoma. Here the CDR3 reads CASSFSGGGSYEQYF. In DNA, the CDR3 is TGTGCCAGCAGCTTCTCAGGCGGAGGGTCCTACGAGCAGTACTTC. The full variable domain, its missing parts supplied by reference TRBV5-4 and TRBJ2-7, is ETGVTQSPTHLIKTRGQQVTLRCSSQSGHNTVSWYQQALGQGPQFIFQYYREEENGRGNFPPRFSGLQFPNYSSELNVNALELDDSALYLCASSFSGGGSYEQYFGPGTRLTVT.